Reported below is one T cell receptor (beta chain). Its specificity is unknown. The CDR3 runs 14 residues. V was pared by 5 bases and J by 8 bases, with 16 bases between. Germline lookup yields CDR1 SGHAT and CDR2 FQNNGV. The table came from immunoSEQ multiplex PCR; TCRdb's copy has only in-frame clones and leaves some out. This table has roughly 2,500,000 clones, 93% appearing once. This sample was taken from a study of shared clonotypes between healthy human individuals. Findings and caveats of the study: Blood was the only sampled material, and tissue repertoires likely differ.

Material for sequencing was naive CD4+ T cells from PBMCs. The subset denotes: CD45RA+ positively selected. The rearrangement links TRBV11-2 to TRBJ2-1; D may be TRBD2 (6 bases). This clonotype was obtained from a man younger than 35 in good health. Some clones in this sample may be carry-over from other donors' samples. The CDR3 DNA reads as TGTGCCAGCAGCAATTGGAGGCGGGGAGATGAGCAGTTCTTC. This translates into CASSNWRRGDEQFF. The full variable domain, its missing parts supplied by reference TRBV11-2 and TRBJ2-1, is EAGVAQSPRYKIIEKRQSVAFWCNPISGHATLYWYQQILGQGPKLLIQFQNNGVVDDSQLPKDRFSAERLKGVDSTLKIQPAKLEDSAVYLCASSNWRRGDEQFFGPGTRLTVL.